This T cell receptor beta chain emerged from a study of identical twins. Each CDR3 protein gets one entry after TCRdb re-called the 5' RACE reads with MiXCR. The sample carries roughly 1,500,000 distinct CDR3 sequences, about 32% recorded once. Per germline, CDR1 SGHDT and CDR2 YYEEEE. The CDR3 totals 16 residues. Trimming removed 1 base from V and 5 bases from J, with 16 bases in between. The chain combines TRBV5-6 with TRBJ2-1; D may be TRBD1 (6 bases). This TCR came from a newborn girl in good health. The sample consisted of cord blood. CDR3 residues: CASSLRTGHSNNEQFF. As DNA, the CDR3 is TGTGCCAGCAGCTTGAGAACAGGGCATAGCAACAATGAGCAGTTCTTC.